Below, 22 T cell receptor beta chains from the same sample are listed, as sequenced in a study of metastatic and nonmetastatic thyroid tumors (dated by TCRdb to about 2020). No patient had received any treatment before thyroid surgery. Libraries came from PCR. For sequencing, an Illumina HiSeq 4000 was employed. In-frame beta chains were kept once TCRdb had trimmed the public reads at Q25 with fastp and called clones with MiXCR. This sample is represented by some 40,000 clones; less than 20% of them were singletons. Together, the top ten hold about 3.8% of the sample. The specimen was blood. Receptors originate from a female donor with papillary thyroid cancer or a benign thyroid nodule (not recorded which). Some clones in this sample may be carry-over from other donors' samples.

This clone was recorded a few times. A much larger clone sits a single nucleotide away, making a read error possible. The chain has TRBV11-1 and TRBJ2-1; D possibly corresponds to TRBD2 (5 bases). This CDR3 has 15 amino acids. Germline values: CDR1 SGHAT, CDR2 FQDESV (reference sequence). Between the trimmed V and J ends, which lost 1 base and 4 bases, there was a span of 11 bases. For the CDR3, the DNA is TGTGCCAGCAGCTTAGGAGGCTTAGCGTACAATGAGCAGTTCTTC. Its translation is CASSLGGLAYNEQFF.

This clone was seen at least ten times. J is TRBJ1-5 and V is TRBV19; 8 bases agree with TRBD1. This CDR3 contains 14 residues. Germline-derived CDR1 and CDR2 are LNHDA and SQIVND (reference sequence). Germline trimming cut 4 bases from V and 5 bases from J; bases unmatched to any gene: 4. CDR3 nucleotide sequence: TGTGCCAGTAGTACTACAGGGGGACATCAGCCCCAGCATTTT. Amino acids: CASSTTGGHQPQHF.

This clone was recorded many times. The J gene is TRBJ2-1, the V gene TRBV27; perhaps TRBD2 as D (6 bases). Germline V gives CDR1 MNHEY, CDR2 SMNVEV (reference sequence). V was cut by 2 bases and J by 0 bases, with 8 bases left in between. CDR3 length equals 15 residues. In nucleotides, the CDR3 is TGTGCCAGCAGTTTACGGGAGCCCTCCTACAATGAGCAGTTCTTC. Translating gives CASSLREPSYNEQFF.

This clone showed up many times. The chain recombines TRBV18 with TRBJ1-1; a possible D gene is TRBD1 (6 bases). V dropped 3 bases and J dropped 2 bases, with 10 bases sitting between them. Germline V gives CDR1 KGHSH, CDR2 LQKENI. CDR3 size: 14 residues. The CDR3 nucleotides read TGTGCCAGCTCACCCTCGGACAGAAACACTGAAGCTTTCTTT. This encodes CASSPSDRNTEAFF. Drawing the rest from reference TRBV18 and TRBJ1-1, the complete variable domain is NAGVMQNPRHLVRRRGQEARLRCSPMKGHSHVYWYRQLPEEGLKFMVYLQKENIIDESGMPKERFSAEFPKEGPSILRIQQVVRGDSAAYFCASSPSDRNTEAFFGQGTRLTVV.

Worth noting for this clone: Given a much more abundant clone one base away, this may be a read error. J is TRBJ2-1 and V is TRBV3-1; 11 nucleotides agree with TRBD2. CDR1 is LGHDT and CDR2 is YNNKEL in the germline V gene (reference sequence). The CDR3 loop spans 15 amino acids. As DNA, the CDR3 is TGTGTCAGCAGCCAAAGGCTAGCGGGAGGATATGAGCAGTTCTTC. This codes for CVSSQRLAGGYEQFF.

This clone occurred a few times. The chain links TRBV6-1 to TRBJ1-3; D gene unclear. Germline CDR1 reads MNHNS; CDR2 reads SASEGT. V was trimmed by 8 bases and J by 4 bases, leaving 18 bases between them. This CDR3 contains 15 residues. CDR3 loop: CASVRQTDPGNTIYF. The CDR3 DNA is TGTGCCAGCGTACGTCAAACGGACCCCGGAAACACCATATATTTT.

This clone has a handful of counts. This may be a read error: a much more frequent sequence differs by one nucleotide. CDR3: CASSLSLYNEQFF. The CDR3 region has the DNA TGTGCCAGCAGCTTAAGCCTGTACAATGAGCAGTTCTTC. The chain recombines TRBV7-6 with TRBJ2-1; D remains unclear. This CDR3 has 13 amino acids. Trimming shortened V by 2 bases and J by 4 bases, and 6 bases separated the two germline ends. From germline, CDR1 is SGHVS and CDR2 FNYEAQ. The full variable domain, its missing parts supplied by reference TRBV7-6 and TRBJ2-1, is GAGVSQSPRYKVTKRGQDVALRCDPISGHVSLYWYRQALGQGPEFLTYFNYEAQQDKSGLPNDRFSAERPEGSISTLTIQRTEQRDSAMYRCASSLSLYNEQFFGPGTRLTVL.

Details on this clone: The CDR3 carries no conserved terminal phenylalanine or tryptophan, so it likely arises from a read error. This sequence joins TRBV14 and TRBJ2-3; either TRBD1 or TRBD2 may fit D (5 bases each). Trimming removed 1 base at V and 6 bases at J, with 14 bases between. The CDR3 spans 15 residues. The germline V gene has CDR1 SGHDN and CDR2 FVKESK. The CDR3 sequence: CASSQAHAWGDTQYI. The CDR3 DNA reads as TGTGCCAGCAGCCAAGCCCATGCCTGGGGGGATACGCAGTATATT.

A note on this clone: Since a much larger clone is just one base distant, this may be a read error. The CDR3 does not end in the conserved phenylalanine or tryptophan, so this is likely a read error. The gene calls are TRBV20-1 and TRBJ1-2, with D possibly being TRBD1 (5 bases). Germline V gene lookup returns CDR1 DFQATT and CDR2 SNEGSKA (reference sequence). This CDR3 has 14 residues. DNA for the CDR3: TGCAGCGCCGAACAGGTAACGGAAGGATATGGCTACACCCTC. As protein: CSAEQVTEGYGYTL.

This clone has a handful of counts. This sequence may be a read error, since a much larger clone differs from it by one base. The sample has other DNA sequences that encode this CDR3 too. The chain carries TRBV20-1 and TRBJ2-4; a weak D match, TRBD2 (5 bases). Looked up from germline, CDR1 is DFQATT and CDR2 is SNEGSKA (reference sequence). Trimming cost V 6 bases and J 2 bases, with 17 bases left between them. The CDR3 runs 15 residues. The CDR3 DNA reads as TGCAGTGCCCGGCGCAGCGGTGAAACCAAAAACATTCAGTACTTC. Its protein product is CSARRSGETKNIQYF.

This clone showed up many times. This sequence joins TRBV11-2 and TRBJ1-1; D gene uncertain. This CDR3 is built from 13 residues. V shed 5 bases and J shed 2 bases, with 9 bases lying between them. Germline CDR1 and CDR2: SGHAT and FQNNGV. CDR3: CASSTLGNTEAFF. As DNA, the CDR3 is TGTGCCAGCAGCACTCTTGGTAACACTGAAGCTTTCTTT.

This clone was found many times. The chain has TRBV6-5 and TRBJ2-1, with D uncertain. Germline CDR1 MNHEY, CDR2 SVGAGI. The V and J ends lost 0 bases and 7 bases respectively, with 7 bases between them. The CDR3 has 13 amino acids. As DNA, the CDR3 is TGTGCCAGCAGTTACTCCTCATCGAATGAGCAGTTCTTC. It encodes CASSYSSSNEQFF.

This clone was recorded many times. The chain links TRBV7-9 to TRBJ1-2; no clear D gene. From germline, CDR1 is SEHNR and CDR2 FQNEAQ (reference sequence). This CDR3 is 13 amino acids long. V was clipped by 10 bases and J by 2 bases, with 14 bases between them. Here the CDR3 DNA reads TGTGCCACCCACGTCAGTGCAAACTATGGCTACACCTTC. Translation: CATHVSANYGYTF.

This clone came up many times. Here the CDR3 reads CASGLNTGGEQFF. The CDR3 nucleotides are TGTGCTAGTGGTTTGAACACAGGAGGTGAGCAGTTCTTC. The rearrangement links TRBV12-5 to TRBJ2-1; D tentatively reads TRBD1 or TRBD2 (5 bases each). The germline V gene encodes CDR1 LGHNT and CDR2 FRNRAP. This CDR3 is 13 amino acids long. V was pared by 2 bases and J by 9 bases, with 11 bases between.

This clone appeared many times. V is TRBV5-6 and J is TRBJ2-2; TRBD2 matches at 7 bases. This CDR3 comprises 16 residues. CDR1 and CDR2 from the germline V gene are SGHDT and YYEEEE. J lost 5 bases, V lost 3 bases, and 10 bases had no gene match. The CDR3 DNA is TGTGCCAGCAGCTCGCTACAGCGGGGCGAAACCGGGGAGCTGTTTTTT. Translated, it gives CASSSLQRGETGELFF.

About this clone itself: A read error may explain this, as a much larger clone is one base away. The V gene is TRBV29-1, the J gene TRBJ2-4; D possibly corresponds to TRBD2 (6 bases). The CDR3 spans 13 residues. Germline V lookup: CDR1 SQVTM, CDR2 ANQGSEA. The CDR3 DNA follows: TGCAGAGCCTCACTAGCTGCCAAAAACATTCAGTACTTC. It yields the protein CRASLAAKNIQYF.

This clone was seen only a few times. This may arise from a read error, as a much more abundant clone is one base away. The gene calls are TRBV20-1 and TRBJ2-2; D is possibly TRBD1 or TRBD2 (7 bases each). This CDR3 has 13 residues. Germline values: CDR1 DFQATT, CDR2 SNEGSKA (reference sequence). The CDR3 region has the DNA TGCAGTGCTTTGACAGGGAGGGCCGGGCAGCTGTTTTTT. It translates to CSALTGRAGQLFF.

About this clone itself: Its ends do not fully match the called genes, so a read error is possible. CDR3 coding DNA: TGTGCCAGCAGTTTAGTTCAACAGAACTATGACTACACATTC. This translates into CASSLVQQNYDYTF. The rearrangement links TRBV28 to TRBJ1-2; D not resolved. The CDR3 is 14 residues long. The germline V gene has CDR1 MDHEN and CDR2 SYDVKM.

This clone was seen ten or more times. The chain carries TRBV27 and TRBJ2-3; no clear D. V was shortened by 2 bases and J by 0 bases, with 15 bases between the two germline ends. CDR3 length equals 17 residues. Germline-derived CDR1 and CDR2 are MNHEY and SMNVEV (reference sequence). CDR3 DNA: TGTGCCAGCAGTTTAAAAGGCCCCTCCTCTAGCACAGATACGCAGTATTTT. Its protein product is CASSLKGPSSSTDTQYF.

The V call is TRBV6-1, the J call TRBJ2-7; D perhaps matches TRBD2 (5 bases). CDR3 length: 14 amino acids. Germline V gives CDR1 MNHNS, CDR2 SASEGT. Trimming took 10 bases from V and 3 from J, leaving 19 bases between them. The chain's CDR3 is CATSLAVSDYEQYF. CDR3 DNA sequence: TGTGCCACTAGCTTGGCGGTAAGCGACTACGAGCAGTACTTC.

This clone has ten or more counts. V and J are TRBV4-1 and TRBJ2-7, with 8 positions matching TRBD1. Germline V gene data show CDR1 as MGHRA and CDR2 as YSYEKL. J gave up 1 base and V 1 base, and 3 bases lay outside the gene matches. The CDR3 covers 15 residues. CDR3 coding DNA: TGCGCCAGCAGCCAAGGGCAGGGGGCTTCCTACGAGCAGTACTTC. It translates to CASSQGQGASYEQYF.

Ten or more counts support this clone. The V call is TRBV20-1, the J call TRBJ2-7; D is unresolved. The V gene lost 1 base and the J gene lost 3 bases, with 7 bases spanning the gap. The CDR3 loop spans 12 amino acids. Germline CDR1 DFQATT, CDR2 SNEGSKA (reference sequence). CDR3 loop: CSARVWNYEQYF. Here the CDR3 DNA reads TGCAGTGCTAGAGTATGGAACTACGAGCAGTACTTC.